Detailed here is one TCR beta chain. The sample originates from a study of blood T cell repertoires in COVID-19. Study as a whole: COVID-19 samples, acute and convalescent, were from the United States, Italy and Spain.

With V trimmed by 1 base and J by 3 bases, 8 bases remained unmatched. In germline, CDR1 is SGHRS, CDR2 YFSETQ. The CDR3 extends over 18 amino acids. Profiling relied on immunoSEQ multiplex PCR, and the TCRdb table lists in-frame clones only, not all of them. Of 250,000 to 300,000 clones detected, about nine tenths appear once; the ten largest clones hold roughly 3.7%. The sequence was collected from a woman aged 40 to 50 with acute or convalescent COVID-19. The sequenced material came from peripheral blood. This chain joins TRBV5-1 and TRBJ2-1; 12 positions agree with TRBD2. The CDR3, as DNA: TGCGCCAGCAGCTTGAGGCCTAGCGGGGGGGTAGACTACAATGAGCAGTTCTTC. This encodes CASSLRPSGGVDYNEQFF.